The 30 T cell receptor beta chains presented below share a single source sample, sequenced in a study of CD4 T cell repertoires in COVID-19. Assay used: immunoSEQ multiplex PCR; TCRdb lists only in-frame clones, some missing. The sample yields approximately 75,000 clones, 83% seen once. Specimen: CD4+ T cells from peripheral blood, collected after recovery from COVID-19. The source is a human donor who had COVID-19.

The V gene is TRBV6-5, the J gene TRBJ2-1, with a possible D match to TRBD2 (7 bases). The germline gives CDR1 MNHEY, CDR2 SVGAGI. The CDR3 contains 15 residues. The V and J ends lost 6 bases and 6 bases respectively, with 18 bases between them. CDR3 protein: CASRVGQPSGNEQFF. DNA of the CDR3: TGTGCCAGCAGGGTAGGACAGCCTAGCGGCAATGAGCAGTTCTTC.

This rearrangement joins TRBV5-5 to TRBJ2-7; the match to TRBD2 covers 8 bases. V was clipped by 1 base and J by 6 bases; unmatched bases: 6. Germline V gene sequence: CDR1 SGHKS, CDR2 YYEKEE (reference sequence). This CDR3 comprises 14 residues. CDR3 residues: CASSLLSGGREQYF. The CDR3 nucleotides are TGTGCCAGCAGCTTGCTGTCGGGGGGGCGCGAGCAGTACTTC. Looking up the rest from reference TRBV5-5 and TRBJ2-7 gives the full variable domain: DAGVTQSPTHLIKTRGQQVTLRCSPISGHKSVSWYQQVLGQGPQFIFQYYEKEERGRGNFPDRFSARQFPNYSSELNVNALLLGDSALYLCASSLLSGGREQYFGPGTRLTVT.

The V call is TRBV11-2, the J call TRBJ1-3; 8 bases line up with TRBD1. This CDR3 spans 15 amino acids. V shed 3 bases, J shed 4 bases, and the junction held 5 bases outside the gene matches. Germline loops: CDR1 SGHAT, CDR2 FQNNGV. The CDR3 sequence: CASSFRGLSGNTIYF. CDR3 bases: TGTGCCAGCAGCTTCAGGGGGCTATCGGGAAACACCATATATTTT.

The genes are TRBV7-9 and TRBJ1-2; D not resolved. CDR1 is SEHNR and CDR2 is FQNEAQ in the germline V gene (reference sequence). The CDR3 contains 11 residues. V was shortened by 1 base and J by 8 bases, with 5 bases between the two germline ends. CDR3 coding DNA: TGTGCCAGCAGCTTAGTGGTCGGCTACACCTTC. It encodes CASSLVVGYTF. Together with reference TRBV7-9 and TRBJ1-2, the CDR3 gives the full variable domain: DTGVSQNPRHKITKRGQNVTFRCDPISEHNRLYWYRQTLGQGPEFLTYFQNEAQLEKSRLLSDRFSAERPKGSFSTLEIQRTEQGDSAMYLCASSLVVGYTFGSGTRLTVV.

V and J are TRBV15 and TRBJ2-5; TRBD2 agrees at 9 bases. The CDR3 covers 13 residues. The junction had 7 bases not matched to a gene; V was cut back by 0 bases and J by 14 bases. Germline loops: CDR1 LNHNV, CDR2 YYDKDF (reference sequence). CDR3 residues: CATSRDLLAGPYF. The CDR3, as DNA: TGTGCCACCAGCAGAGATTTGCTAGCGGGGCCTTACTTC.

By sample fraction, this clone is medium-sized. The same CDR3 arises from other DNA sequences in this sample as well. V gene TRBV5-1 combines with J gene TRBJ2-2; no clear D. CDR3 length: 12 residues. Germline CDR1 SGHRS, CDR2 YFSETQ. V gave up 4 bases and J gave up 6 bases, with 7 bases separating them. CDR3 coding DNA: TGCGCCAGCAGCCCGGTACCCGGGGAGCTGTTTTTT. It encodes CASSPVPGELFF.

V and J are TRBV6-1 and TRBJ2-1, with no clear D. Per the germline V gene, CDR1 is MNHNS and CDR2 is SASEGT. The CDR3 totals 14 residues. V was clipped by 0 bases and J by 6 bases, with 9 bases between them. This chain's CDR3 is CASSEAWRRNEQFF. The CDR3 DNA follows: TGTGCCAGCAGTGAAGCTTGGCGCCGCAATGAGCAGTTCTTC.

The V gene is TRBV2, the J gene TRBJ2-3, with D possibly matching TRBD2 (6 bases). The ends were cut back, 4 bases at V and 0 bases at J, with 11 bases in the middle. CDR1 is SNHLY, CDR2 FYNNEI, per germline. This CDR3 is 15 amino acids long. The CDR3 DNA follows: TGTGCCAGCAGTGCTCTAGCGACTAGCACAGATACGCAGTATTTT. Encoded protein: CASSALATSTDTQYF. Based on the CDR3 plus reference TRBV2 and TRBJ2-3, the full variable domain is EPEVTQTPSHQVTQMGQEVILRCVPISNHLYFYWYRQILGQKVEFLVSFYNNEISEKSEIFDDQFSVERPDGSNFTLKIRSTKLEDSAMYFCASSALATSTDTQYFGPGTRLTVL.

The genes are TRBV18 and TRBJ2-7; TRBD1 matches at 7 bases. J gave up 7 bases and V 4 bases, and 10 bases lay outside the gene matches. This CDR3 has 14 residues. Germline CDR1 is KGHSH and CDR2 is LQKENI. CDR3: CASSLTGEAGEQYF. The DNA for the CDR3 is TGTGCCAGCTCACTTACAGGGGAAGCTGGTGAGCAGTACTTC.

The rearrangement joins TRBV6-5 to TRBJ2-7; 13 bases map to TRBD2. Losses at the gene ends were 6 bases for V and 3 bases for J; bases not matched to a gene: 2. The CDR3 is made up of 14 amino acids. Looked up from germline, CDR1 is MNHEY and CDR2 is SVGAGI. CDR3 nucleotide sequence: TGTGCCAGCAGCAGGACTAGCGGGAGCTACGAGCAGTACTTC. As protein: CASSRTSGSYEQYF.

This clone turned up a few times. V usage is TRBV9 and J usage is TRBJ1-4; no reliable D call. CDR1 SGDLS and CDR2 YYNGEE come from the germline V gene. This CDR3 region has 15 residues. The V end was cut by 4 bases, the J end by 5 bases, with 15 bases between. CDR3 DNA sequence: TGTGCCAGCAGCCCTCAGGCGACTTTCAATGAAAAACTGTTTTTT. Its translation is CASSPQATFNEKLFF.

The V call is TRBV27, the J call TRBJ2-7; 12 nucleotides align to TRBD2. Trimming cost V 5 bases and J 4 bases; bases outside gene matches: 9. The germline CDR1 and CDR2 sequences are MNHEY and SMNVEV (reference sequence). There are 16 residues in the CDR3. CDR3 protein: CASSISGTSGLYEQYF. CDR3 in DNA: TGTGCCAGCAGTATCTCCGGGACTAGCGGGTTGTACGAGCAGTACTTC.

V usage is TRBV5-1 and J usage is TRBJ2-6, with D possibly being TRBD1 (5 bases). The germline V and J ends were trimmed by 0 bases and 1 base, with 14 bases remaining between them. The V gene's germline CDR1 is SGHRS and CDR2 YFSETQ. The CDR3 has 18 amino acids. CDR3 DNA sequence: TGCGCCAGCAGCTTGGCCATCGGGTCAGGGTCTGGGGCCAACGTCCTGACTTTC. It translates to CASSLAIGSGSGANVLTF.

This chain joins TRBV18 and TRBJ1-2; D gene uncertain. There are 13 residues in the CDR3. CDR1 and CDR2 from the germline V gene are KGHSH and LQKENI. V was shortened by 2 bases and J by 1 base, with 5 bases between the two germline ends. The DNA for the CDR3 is TGTGCCAGCTCACCATTAAGTAACTATGGCTACACCTTC. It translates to CASSPLSNYGYTF.

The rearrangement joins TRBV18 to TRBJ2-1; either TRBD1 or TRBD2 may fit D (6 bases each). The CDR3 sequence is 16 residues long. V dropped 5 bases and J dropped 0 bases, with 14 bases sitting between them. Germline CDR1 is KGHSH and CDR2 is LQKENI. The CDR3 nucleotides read TGTGCCAGCTCATCTCTAGGGGGGAGCTCCTACAATGAGCAGTTCTTC. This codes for CASSSLGGSSYNEQFF.

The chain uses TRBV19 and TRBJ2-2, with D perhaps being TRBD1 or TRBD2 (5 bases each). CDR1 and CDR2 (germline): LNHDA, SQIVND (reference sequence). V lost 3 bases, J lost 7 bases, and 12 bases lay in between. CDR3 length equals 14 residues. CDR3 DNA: TGTGCCAGTAGTATCGGGACCTCCGGCGGGGAGCTGTTTTTT. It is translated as CASSIGTSGGELFF.

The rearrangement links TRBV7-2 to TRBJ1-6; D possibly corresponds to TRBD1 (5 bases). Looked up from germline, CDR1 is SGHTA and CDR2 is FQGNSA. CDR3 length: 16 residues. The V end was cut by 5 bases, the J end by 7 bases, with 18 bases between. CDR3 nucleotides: TGTGCCAGCAGCCCTTCGACAGTGAGCGGCAATTCACCCCTCCACTTT. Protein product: CASSPSTVSGNSPLHF.

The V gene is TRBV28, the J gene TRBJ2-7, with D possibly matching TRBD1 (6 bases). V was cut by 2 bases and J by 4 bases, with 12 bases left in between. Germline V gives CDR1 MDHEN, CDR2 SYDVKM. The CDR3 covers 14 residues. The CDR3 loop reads CASSLMGAGYEQYF. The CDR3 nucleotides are TGTGCCAGCAGTTTAATGGGGGCTGGGTACGAGCAGTACTTC.

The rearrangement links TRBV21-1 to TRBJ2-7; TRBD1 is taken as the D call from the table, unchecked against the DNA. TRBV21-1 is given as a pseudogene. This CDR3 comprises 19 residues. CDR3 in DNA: TGTGCCAGCAGAATGCGCATAGACCAAGACAGGGGGAAAAGGTACGAGCAGTACTTC. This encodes CASRMRIDQDRGKRYEQYF.

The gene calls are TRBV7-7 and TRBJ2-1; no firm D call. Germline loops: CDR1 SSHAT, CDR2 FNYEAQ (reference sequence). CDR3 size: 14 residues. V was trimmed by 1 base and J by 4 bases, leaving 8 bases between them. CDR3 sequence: CASSLEGLYNEQFF. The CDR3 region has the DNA TGTGCCAGCAGCTTAGAGGGCCTTTACAATGAGCAGTTCTTC. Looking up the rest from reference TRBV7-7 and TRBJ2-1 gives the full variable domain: GAGVSQSPRYKVTKRGQDVTLRCDPISSHATLYWYQQALGQGPEFLTYFNYEAQPDKSGLPSDRFSAERPEGSISTLTIQRTEQRDSAMYRCASSLEGLYNEQFFGPGTRLTVL.

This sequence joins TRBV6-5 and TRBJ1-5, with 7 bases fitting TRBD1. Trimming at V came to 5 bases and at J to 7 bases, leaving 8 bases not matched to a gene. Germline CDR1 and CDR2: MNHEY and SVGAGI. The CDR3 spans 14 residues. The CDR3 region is CASSKQGSRQPQHF. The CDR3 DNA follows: TGTGCCAGCAGTAAACAGGGGTCGCGGCAGCCCCAGCATTTT.

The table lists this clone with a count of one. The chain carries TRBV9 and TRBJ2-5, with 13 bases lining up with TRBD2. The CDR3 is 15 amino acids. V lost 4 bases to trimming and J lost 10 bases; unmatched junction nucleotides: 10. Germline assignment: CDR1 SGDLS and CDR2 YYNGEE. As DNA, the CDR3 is TGTGCCAGCAGCCCGACTAGCGGGGGGCTCGGTAACCAGTACTTC. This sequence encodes CASSPTSGGLGNQYF.

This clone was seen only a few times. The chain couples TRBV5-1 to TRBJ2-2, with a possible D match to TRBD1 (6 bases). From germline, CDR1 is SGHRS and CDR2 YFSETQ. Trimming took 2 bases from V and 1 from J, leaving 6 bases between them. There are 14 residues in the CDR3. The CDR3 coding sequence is TGCGCCAGCAGCTTACAGGGGAACACCGGGGAGCTGTTTTTT. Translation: CASSLQGNTGELFF.

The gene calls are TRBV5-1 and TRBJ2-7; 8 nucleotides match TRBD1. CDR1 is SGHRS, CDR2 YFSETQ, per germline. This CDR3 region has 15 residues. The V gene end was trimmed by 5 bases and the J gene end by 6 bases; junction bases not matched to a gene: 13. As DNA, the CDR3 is TGCGCCAGCAGTTCGATATCAGGGGGCCAATCCGAGCAGTACTTC. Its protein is CASSSISGGQSEQYF.

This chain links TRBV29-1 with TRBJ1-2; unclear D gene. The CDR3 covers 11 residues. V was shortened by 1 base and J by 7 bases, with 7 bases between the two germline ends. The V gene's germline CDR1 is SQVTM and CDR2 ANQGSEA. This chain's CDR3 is CSVEGVAGYTF. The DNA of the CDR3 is TGCAGCGTTGAAGGGGTAGCTGGCTACACCTTC.

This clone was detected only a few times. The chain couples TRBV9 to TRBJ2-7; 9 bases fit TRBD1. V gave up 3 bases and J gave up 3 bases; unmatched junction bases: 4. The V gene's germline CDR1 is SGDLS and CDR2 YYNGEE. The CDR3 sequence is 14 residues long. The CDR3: CASSAMTGGYEQYF. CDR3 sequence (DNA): TGTGCCAGCAGCGCAATGACAGGGGGCTACGAGCAGTACTTC.

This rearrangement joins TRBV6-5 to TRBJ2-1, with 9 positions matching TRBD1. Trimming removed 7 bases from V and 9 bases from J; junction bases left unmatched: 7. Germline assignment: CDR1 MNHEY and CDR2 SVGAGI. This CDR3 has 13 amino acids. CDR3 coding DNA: TGTGCCAGCACCCGGGACAGGGTTTCTGAGCAGTTCTTC. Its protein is CASTRDRVSEQFF.

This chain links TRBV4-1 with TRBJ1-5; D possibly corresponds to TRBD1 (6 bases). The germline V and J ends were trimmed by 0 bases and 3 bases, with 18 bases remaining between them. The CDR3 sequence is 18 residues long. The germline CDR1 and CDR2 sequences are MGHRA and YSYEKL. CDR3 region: CASSQDHRDTTYNQPQHF. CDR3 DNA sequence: TGCGCCAGCAGCCAAGATCACAGGGACACCACGTACAATCAGCCCCAGCATTTT.

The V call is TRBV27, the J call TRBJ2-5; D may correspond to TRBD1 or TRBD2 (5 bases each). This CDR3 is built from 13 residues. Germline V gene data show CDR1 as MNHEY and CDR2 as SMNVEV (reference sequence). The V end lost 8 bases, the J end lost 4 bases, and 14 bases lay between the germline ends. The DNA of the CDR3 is TGTGCCAGCTCCGAGAGGGGTGGAGAGACCCAGTACTTC. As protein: CASSERGGETQYF.

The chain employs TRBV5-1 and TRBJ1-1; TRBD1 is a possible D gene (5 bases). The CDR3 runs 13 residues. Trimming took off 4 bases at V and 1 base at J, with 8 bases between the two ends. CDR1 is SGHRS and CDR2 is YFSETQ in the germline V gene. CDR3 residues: CASSTTANTEAFF. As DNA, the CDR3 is TGCGCCAGCAGCACGACAGCGAACACTGAAGCTTTCTTT.